The 11 T cell receptor beta chains below all came from one sample that was sequenced in a study of blood T cell repertoires in COVID-19. Produced via immunoSEQ multiplex PCR; TCRdb's table is partial and in-frame only. The table shows approximately 250,000 clones, with less than 85% occurring only once. Sequencing was performed on peripheral blood. The receptors were gathered from a man aged 55 to 70 who had recovered from COVID-19.

The rearrangement joins TRBV13 to TRBJ1-2; 9 bases fit TRBD1. Germline assignment: CDR1 PRHDT and CDR2 FYEKMQ (reference sequence). Germline trimming cut 3 bases from V and 2 bases from J; bases unmatched to any gene: 4. The length of the CDR3 is 15 residues. The CDR3 bases are TGTGCCAGCAGCTTCCGGGACAGGGTGAACTATGGCTACACCTTC. Translating it yields CASSFRDRVNYGYTF. The full variable domain, completed using reference TRBV13 and TRBJ1-2, is AAGVIQSPRHLIKEKRETATLKCYPIPRHDTVYWYQQGPGQDPQFLISFYEKMQSDKGSIPDRFSAQQFSDYHSELNMSSLELGDSALYFCASSFRDRVNYGYTFGSGTRLTVV.

The chain recombines TRBV5-1 with TRBJ2-6, with 9 bases fitting TRBD2. The germline V gene has CDR1 SGHRS and CDR2 YFSETQ. The CDR3 length is 17 residues. V trimming: 0 bases; J trimming: 4 bases; junction bases outside the gene matches: 5. As DNA, the CDR3 is TGCGCCAGCAGCTTGGATGCGGGGGGGACCGGGGCCAACGTCCTGACTTTC. It codes for CASSLDAGGTGANVLTF.

Only a few counts were recorded for this clone. The rearrangement links TRBV27 to TRBJ2-7; 10 bases align to TRBD1. This CDR3 region has 14 residues. J gave up 5 bases and V 3 bases, and 4 bases lay outside the gene matches. Germline loops: CDR1 MNHEY, CDR2 SMNVEV (reference sequence). The CDR3 protein is CASSLGQGIDEQYF. The CDR3 DNA reads TGTGCCAGCAGTTTGGGACAGGGGATCGACGAGCAGTACTTC.

The chain recombines TRBV15 with TRBJ2-7, with 9 bases lining up with TRBD2. This CDR3 has 13 residues. Germline CDR1 reads LNHNV; CDR2 reads YYDKDF (reference sequence). The V segment lost 9 bases and the J segment 2 bases; nucleotides outside the gene matches: 5. CDR3 region: CATGTSRTYEQYF. As DNA, the CDR3 is TGTGCCACTGGGACTAGCAGGACCTACGAGCAGTACTTC.

This clone was observed at least ten times. This chain uses TRBV7-9 with TRBJ2-3, with 9 bases identical to TRBD2. The CDR3 is 15 amino acids. V trimming: 1 base; J trimming: 4 bases; junction bases outside the gene matches: 3. CDR1 and CDR2 (germline): SEHNR, FQNEAQ (reference sequence). CDR3 bases: TGTGCCAGCAGCTTAGGCGGGGGGGCCTCAGATACGCAGTATTTT. It translates to CASSLGGGASDTQYF.

This chain uses TRBV7-2 with TRBJ2-2, with TRBD2 as a possible D gene (6 bases). V lost 0 bases and J lost 1, with 6 bases in between. Germline V lookup: CDR1 SGHTA, CDR2 FQGNSA. The CDR3 length is 15 residues. The CDR3 region has the DNA TGTGCCAGCAGCTTAGCGGGGGGGAACACCGGGGAGCTGTTTTTT. Amino acid sequence: CASSLAGGNTGELFF.

In this sample, this clone turned up many times. The V and J genes are TRBV5-1 and TRBJ2-7; perhaps TRBD2 as D (5 bases). From germline, CDR1 is SGHRS and CDR2 YFSETQ. V lost 4 bases and J lost 3, with 14 bases in between. The CDR3 loop spans 14 amino acids. CDR3 residues: CASSAHSTIYEQYF. Here the CDR3 DNA reads TGCGCCAGCAGCGCCCATTCGACTATCTACGAGCAGTACTTC. Supplemented by reference TRBV5-1 and TRBJ2-7, the full variable domain reads KAGVTQTPRYLIKTRGQQVTLSCSPISGHRSVSWYQQTPGQGLQFLFEYFSETQRNKGNFPGRFSGRQFSNSRSEMNVSTLELGDSALYLCASSAHSTIYEQYFGPGTRLTVT.

This clone came up once. J is TRBJ1-3 and V is TRBV5-1, with TRBD1 matching 9 bases. V dropped 4 bases and J dropped 4; count of bases not matched to a gene: 6. Germline assignment: CDR1 SGHRS and CDR2 YFSETQ. CDR3 length: 15 amino acids. As DNA, the CDR3 is TGCGCCAGCAGCCCCCTCGGGACAGGGGGAAACACCATATATTTT. Translating gives CASSPLGTGGNTIYF.

V and J are TRBV7-2 and TRBJ1-1; D call uncertain. CDR3 size: 14 residues. Germline-derived CDR1 and CDR2 are SGHTA and FQGNSA. V shed 3 bases and J shed 3 bases, with 11 bases lying between them. CDR3 protein: CASSFRGIDTEAFF. The CDR3 DNA is TGTGCCAGCAGCTTCAGAGGGATCGACACTGAAGCTTTCTTT.

This chain joins TRBV5-4 and TRBJ2-1, with a possible D match to TRBD2 (6 bases). The CDR3 is 15 residues long. The V gene lost 0 bases and the J gene lost 9 bases, with 16 bases spanning the gap. Germline assignment: CDR1 SGHNT and CDR2 YYREEE (reference sequence). CDR3 nucleotides: TGTGCCAGCAGCTTGGCGGCCCCGGGGGAAGGTGAGCAGTTCTTC. Translation: CASSLAAPGEGEQFF.

The chain has TRBV19 and TRBJ2-3; 7 nucleotides agree with TRBD2. V was pared by 9 bases and J by 4 bases, with 13 bases of the junction left unmatched. Germline CDR1 LNHDA, CDR2 SQIVND (reference sequence). The CDR3 consists of 15 residues. The CDR3 bases are TGTGCCAGCCGCATTACTAGCGCGGGAGCAGATACGCAGTATTTT. Encoded protein: CASRITSAGADTQYF.